A selection of T cell receptor beta chains follows, all from one sample in a study of shared clonotypes between healthy human individuals. Sequencing used immunoSEQ multiplex PCR; TCRdb keeps in-frame clones, though not all of them. Of millions of clones listed, about 93% are singletons. The sequencing input was naive CD8+ T cells from PBMCs. The origin of the receptors is a man aged 18 to 29 in good health. Some clones in this sample may be carry-over from other donors' samples. Both conserved end residues are part of each CDR3. D genes are given only for firm matches. Rows may omit the clone size; those that give it use once, few, many or a size class.

D: TRBD2
length: 14
size: NA
V: TRBV2
J: TRBJ2-1
DNA: TGTGCCAGCAGTGATGGACCCGGGGGGTTCGAGCAGTTCTTC
CDR3: CASSDGPGGFEQFF

D: NA
length: 15
size: NA
V: TRBV7-9
J: TRBJ1-1
DNA: TGTGCCAGCAGCGTACAGGGTGGAGGTAACACTGAAGCTTTCTTT
CDR3: CASSVQGGGNTEAFF

D: NA
length: 15
size: once
V: TRBV6-1
J: TRBJ1-2
DNA: TGTGCCAGCAGTGAAGTGAACGGCCCGAGCGAGGGCTACACCTTC
CDR3: CASSEVNGPSEGYTF

D: TRBD2
length: 16
size: once
V: TRBV27
J: TRBJ2-1
DNA: TGTGCCAGCAGTAAGGGTTCTAGCGGGAGTATCTATGAGCAGTTCTTC
CDR3: CASSKGSSGSIYEQFF

D: NA
length: 16
size: NA
V: TRBV9
J: TRBJ2-3
DNA: TGTGCCAGCAGCGTAGGGAGCGGGTTATCCTGGGGTACGCAGTATTTT
CDR3: CASSVGSGLSWGTQYF

D: NA
length: 15
size: NA
V: TRBV29-1
J: TRBJ2-2
DNA: TGCAGCGTCGACGTGGGACTTTCGAACACCGGGGAGCTGTTTTTT
CDR3: CSVDVGLSNTGELFF

D: TRBD1
length: 15
size: once
V: TRBV7-9
J: TRBJ2-1
DNA: TGTGCCAGCAGCTTAGCCCGGGACAGGGGGGGAAAGCAGTTCTTC
CDR3: CASSLARDRGGKQFF

D: TRBD1
length: 15
size: NA
V: TRBV27
J: TRBJ1-2
DNA: TGTGCCAGCAGTTTAGGCCGGACAGGAAGCAATGGCTACACCTTC
CDR3: CASSLGRTGSNGYTF

D: NA
length: 13
size: NA
V: TRBV5-6
J: TRBJ2-7
DNA: TGTGCCAGCAGCTTGTACCGGGACTACGAGCAGTACTTC
CDR3: CASSLYRDYEQYF

D: TRBD1
length: 13
size: NA
V: TRBV5-6
J: TRBJ2-7
DNA: TGTGCCAGCAGCTCTGGACAGGGCGACGAGCAGTACTTC
CDR3: CASSSGQGDEQYF

D: TRBD2
length: 14
size: once
V: TRBV10-2
J: TRBJ2-1
DNA: TGCGCCAGCAGAAGGACTAGCGGCGACAATGAGCAGTTCTTC
CDR3: CASRRTSGDNEQFF

D: NA
length: 15
size: NA
V: TRBV7-9
J: TRBJ2-2
DNA: TGTGCCAGCAGCTTAGAACACCCAAACACCGGGGAGCTGTTTTTT
CDR3: CASSLEHPNTGELFF

D: TRBD2
length: 16
size: NA
V: TRBV7-7
J: TRBJ2-1
DNA: TGTGCCAGCAGCTTAGCTGGAGGGACTAGTATGAATGAGCAGTTCTTC
CDR3: CASSLAGGTSMNEQFF

D: NA
length: 13
size: few
V: TRBV4-2
J: TRBJ1-1
DNA: TGTGCCAGCAGCCAAAGGGGGGACACTGAAGCTTTCTTT
CDR3: CASSQRGDTEAFF

D: NA
length: 13
size: NA
V: TRBV28
J: TRBJ1-1
DNA: TGTGCCAGCAGTCTCAGGGGAGGGACTGAAGCTTTCTTT
CDR3: CASSLRGGTEAFF

D: NA
length: 16
size: NA
V: TRBV18
J: TRBJ2-7
DNA: TGTGCCAGCTCACCAAGAGGGCAGGAGTTACCTTACGAGCAGTACTTC
CDR3: CASSPRGQELPYEQYF

D: NA
length: 18
size: NA
V: TRBV11-2
J: TRBJ2-5
DNA: TGTGCCAGCAGCTGGCGTGCCGGGTCCCCTGAAGGCCAAGAGACCCAGTACTTC
CDR3: CASSWRAGSPEGQETQYF

D: TRBD1
length: 12
size: NA
V: TRBV2
J: TRBJ1-1
DNA: TGTGCCCGAGACAGGGGGGGTACTGAAGCTTTCTTT
CDR3: CARDRGGTEAFF

D: NA
length: 13
size: few
V: TRBV27
J: TRBJ1-1
DNA: TGTGCCAGCAGTTTGTGGCACCGCACTGAAGCTTTCTTT
CDR3: CASSLWHRTEAFF

D: TRBD1
length: 13
size: NA
V: TRBV6-5
J: TRBJ1-2
DNA: TGTGCCAGCAGTGCAATGACAGGGTACGGCTACACCTTC
CDR3: CASSAMTGYGYTF